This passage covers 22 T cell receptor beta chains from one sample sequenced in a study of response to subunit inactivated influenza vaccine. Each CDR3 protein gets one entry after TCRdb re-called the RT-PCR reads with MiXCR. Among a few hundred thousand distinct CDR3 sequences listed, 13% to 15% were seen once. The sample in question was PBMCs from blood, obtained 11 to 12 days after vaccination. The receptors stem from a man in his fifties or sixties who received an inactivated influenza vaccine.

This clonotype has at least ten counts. The CDR3 DNA reads as TGTGCCAGCAGTGTCAGCAGGGACCAGCCCCAGCATTTT. It encodes CASSVSRDQPQHF. The chain recombines TRBV2 with TRBJ1-5, with D possibly being TRBD1 (5 bases). Trimming left V 4 bases short and J 7 bases short, with 11 bases between. The germline CDR1 and CDR2 sequences are SNHLY and FYNNEI. The CDR3 is 13 amino acids.

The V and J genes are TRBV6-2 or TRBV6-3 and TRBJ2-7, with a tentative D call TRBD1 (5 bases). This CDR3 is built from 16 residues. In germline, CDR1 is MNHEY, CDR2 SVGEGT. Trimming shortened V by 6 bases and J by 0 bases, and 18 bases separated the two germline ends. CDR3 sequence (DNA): TGTGCCAGCAGACAGGTTGAGAGGAGCCCCTCCTACGAGCAGTACTTC. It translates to CASRQVERSPSYEQYF.

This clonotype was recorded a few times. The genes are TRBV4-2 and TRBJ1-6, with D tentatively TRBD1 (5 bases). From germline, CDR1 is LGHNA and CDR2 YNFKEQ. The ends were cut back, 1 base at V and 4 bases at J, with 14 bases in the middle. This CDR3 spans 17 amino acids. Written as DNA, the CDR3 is TGTGCCAGCAGCCAAGGGGGCACCATGGGGTATAATTCACCCCTCCACTTT. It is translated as CASSQGGTMGYNSPLHF.

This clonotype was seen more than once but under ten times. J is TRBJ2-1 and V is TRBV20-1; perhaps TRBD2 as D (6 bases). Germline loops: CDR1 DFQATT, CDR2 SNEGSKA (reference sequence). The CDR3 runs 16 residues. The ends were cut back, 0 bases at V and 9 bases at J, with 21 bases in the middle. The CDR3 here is CSARDRGAGPKGEQFF. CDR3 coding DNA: TGCAGTGCTAGAGATCGCGGGGCAGGGCCTAAGGGTGAGCAGTTCTTC.

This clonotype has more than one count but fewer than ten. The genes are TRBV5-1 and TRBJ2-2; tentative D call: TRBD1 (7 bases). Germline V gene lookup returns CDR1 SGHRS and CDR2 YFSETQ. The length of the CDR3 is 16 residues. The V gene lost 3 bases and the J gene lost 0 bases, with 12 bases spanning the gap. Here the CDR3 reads CASSSTGEANTGELFF. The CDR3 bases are TGCGCCAGCAGCTCCACAGGGGAGGCGAACACCGGGGAGCTGTTTTTT.

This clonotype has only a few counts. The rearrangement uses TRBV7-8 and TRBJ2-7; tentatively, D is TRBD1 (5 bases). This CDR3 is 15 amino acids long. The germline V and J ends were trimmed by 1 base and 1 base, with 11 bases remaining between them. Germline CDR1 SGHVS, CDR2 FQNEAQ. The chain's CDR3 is CASSLGAGLSYEQYF. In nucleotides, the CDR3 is TGTGCCAGCAGCTTAGGGGCAGGGTTATCCTACGAGCAGTACTTC.

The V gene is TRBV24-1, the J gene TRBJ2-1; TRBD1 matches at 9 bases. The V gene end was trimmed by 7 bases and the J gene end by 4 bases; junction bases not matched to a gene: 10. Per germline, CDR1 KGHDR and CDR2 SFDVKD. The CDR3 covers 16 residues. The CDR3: CATSGLGGTGYNEQFF. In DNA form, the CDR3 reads TGTGCCACCAGCGGCTTGGGGGGGACAGGGTACAATGAGCAGTTCTTC.

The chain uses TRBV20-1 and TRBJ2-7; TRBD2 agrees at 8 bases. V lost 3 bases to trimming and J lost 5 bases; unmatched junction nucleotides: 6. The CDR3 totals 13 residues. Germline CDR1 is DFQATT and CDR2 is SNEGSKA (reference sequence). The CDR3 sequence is CSASRGGLDEQYF. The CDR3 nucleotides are TGCAGTGCTAGCCGCGGGGGGTTGGACGAGCAGTACTTC.

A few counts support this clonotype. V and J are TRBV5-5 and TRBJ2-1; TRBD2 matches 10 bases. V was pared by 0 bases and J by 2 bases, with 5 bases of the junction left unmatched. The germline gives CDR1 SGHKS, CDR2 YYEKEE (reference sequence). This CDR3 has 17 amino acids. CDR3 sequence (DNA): TGTGCCAGCAGCTTGGTTTTAGCGGGGGGAACCTACAATGAGCAGTTCTTC. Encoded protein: CASSLVLAGGTYNEQFF.

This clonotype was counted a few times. CDR3 nucleotide sequence: TGTGCCAGCAGTCCCTCGACTAGCGGGAGTCCCCCAGATACGCAGTATTTT. It encodes CASSPSTSGSPPDTQYF. J is TRBJ2-3 and V is TRBV12-3 or TRBV12-4, with TRBD2 matching 12 bases. The CDR3 sequence is 17 residues long. V was pared by 5 bases and J by 4 bases, with 10 bases of the junction left unmatched.

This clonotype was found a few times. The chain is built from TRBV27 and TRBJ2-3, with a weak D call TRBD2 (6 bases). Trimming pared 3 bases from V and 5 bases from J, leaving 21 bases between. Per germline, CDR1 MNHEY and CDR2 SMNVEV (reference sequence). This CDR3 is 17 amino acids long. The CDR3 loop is CASSLRRGVEGIDTQYF. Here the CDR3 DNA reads TGTGCCAGCAGTTTGCGGAGGGGCGTTGAGGGCATAGATACGCAGTATTTT.

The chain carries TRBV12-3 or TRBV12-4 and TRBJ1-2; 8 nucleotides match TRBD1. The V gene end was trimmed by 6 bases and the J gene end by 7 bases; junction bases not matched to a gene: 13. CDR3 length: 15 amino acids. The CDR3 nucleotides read TGTGCCAGCAGCTCCGACAGGGGCCCTTATGGTGGCTACACCTTC. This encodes CASSSDRGPYGGYTF.

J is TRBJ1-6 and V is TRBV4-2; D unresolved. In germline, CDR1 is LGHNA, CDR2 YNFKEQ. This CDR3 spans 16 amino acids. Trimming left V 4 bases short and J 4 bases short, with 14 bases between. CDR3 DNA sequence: TGTGCCAGCAGCCTCGGGCGGCCGGCATATAATTCACCCCTCCACTTT. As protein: CASSLGRPAYNSPLHF.

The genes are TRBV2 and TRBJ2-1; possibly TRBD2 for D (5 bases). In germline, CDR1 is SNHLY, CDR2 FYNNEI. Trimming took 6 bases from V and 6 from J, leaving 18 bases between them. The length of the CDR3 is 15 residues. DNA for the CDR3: TGTGCCAGCAGGGAGGAGGCTAGCTCTGGCAATGAGCAGTTCTTC. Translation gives CASREEASSGNEQFF.

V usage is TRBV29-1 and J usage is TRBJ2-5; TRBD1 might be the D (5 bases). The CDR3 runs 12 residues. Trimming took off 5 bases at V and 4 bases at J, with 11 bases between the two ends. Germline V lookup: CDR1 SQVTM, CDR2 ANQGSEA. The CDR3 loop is CSVNDRGETQYF. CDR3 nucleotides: TGCAGCGTTAACGACAGAGGAGAGACCCAGTACTTC. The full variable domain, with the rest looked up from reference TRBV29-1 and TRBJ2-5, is SAVISQKPSRDICQRGTSLTIQCQVDSQVTMMFWYRQQPGQSLTLIATANQGSEATYESGFVIDKFPISRPNLTFSTLTVSNMSPEDSSIYLCSVNDRGETQYFGPGTRLLVL.

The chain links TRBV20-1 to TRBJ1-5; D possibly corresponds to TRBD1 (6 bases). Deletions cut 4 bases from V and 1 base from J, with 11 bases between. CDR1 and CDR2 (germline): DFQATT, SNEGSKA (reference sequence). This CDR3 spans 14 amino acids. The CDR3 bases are TGCAGTGCTACGAGGGGGGGAAGCAATCAGCCCCAGCATTTT. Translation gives CSATRGGSNQPQHF.

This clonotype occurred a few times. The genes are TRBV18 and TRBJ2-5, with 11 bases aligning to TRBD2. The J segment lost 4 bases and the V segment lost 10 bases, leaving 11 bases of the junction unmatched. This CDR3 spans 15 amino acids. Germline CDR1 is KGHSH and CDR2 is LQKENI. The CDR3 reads CATRTSGRMGETQYF. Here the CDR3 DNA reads TGTGCCACCAGAACTAGCGGGAGAATGGGAGAGACCCAGTACTTC.

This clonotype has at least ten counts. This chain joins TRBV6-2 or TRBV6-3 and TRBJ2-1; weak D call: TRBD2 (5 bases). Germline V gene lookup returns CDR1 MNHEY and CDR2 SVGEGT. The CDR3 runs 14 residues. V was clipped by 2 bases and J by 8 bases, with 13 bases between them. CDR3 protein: CASSYVGDSYEQFF. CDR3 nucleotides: TGTGCCAGCAGTTACGTGGGAGATTCCTATGAGCAGTTCTTC.

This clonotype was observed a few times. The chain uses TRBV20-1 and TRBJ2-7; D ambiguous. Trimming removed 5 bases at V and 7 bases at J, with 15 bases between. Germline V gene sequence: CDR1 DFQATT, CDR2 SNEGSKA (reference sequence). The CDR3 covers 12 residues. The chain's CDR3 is CSAGPRNEEQYF. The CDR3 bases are TGCAGTGCTGGCCCGAGGAATGAAGAGCAGTACTTC.

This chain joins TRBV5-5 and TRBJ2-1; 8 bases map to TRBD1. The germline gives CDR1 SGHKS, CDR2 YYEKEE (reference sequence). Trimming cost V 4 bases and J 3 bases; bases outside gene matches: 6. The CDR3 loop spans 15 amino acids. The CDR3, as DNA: TGTGCCAGCAGCCAGGGGACAGGATACTACAATGAGCAGTTCTTC. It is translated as CASSQGTGYYNEQFF.

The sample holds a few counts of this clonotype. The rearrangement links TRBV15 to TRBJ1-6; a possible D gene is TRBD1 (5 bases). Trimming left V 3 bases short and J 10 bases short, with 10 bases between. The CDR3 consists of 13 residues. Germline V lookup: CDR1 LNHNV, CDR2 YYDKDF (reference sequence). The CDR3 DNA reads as TGTGCCACCAGCAGGCGACAGACCTCACCCCTCCACTTT. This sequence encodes CATSRRQTSPLHF.

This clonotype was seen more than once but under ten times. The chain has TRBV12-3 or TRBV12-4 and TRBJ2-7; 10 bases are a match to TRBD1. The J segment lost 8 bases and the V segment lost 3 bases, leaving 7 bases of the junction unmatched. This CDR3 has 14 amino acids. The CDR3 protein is CASSFDRGPDKQYF. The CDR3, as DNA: TGTGCCAGCAGTTTCGACAGGGGGCCGGATAAGCAGTACTTC.